This T cell receptor beta chain was sequenced for a study of a mutant IDH1 vaccine in newly diagnosed glioma. Study information: Treated patients, roughly 60% male and approximately 38% female, averaged about 40 years of age. Those enrolled had earlier been treated with radiotherapy, temozolomide, or both, mostly both.

The CDR3 is 17 residues long. The V and J ends lost 2 bases and 0 bases respectively, with 17 bases between them. Germline V CDR1 and CDR2: SGHRS, YFSETQ. Time point defined: week 5, during vaccination. Vaccine doses each comprised 300 ug of mutant IDH1 20-mer peptide, with topical imiquimod. The astrocytomas were IDH1-mutant, ATRX-negative, and WHO grade 3 or 4. Broader study findings: Induction of immune responses by the vaccine occurred in about 95% of patients.

This table comes from immunoSEQ multiplex PCR, and its TCRdb copy is limited to in-frame clones, with some not included. This sample has around 49,000 clones, with just under 80% found just once. Worth noting for this clone: The antigen is undetermined.

This chain connects TRBV5-1 to TRBJ1-1, with D unclear. The TCR sequence derives from a man in his fifties with glioma. The input for sequencing was PBMCs, taken from a glioma patient whose treatment included an IDH1 peptide vaccine. Here the CDR3 DNA reads TGCGCCAGCAGCTTAATTGGCAGTATGGGCATGAACACTGAAGCTTTCTTT. The encoded protein is CASSLIGSMGMNTEAFF.